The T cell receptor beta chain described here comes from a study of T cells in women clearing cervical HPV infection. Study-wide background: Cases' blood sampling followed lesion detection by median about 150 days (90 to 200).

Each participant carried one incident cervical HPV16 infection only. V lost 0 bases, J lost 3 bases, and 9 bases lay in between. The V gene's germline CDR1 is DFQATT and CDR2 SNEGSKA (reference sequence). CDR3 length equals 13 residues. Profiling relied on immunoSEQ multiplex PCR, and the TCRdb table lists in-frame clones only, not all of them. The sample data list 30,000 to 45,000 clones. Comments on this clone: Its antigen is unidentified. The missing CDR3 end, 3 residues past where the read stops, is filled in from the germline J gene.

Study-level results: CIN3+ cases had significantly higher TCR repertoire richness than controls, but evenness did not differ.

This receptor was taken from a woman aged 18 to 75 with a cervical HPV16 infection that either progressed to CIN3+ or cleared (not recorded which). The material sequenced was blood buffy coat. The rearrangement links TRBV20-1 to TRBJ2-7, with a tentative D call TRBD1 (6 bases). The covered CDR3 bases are TGCAGTGCTAGAGATCCGGACAGCTACGAG. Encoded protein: CSARDPDSYE. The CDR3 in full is CSARDPDSYEQYF.